This is a list of T cell receptor beta chains from one sample in a study of CD8 T cells in ankylosing spondylitis. From the 5' RACE reads, TCRdb called clonotypes with MiXCR, one entry per CDR3 protein. The sample has under 300,000 distinct CDR3 sequences, about 10% seen once. Sequenced sample: blood, either unsorted or a sorted T cell fraction (not recorded which). Every receptor here comes from a male donor with ankylosing spondylitis or in good health (not recorded which). Both conserved end residues are part of each CDR3. A D gene is named only where the DNA matches it firmly. Only part of the rows carry a size: once, few, many, or a class if the clone is expanded.

TGTGCCAGCAGTTTCGGTGGGACTAGCGGGGGCCTAGCCAAAAACATTCAGTACTTC	CASSFGGTSGGLAKNIQYF	TRBJ2-4	TRBD2	-	TRBV12-3/TRBV12-4
TGCAGTGCCGTGATGCCGAGAGGACTAGAGGAGACCCAGTACTTC	CSAVMPRGLEETQYF	TRBJ2-5	TRBD2	many	TRBV20-1
TGCGCCAGCAGCTCCAATACCAGGGCCGAGCAGTTCTTC	CASSSNTRAEQFF	TRBJ2-1	-	many	TRBV5-1
TGTGCCAGCAGCGTCACGGACAGGGATGACGGGGAGCTGTTTTTT	CASSVTDRDDGELFF	TRBJ2-2	TRBD1	many	TRBV5-6
TGTGCCAGCAGCCAAGAAAGGGTCGATGAGCAGTTCTTC	CASSQERVDEQFF	TRBJ2-1	-	many	TRBV4-2
TGCGCCAGCAGCTCAGGACTAGCGGTCCTGTACCAAGAGACCCAGTACTTC	CASSSGLAVLYQETQYF	TRBJ2-5	TRBD2	-	TRBV5-1
TGTGCCAGCAGTCCAATCGGCCACAATGAGCAGTTCTTC	CASSPIGHNEQFF	TRBJ2-1	-	many	TRBV28
TGTGCCAGCAGTACCAACCCTGGGATGTCGAACACCGGGGAGCTGTTTTTT	CASSTNPGMSNTGELFF	TRBJ2-2	-	many	TRBV12-3/TRBV12-4
TGTGCCAGCCAATCTCAGGGGAATGAAAAACTGTTTTTT	CASQSQGNEKLFF	TRBJ1-4	-	few	TRBV25-1
TGTGCCAGCAGCCCAGCTCCCTCTGGGGCCAACGTCCTGACTTTC	CASSPAPSGANVLTF	TRBJ2-6	-	few	TRBV7-9
TGCAGTGCCCCTAGCGGGAGGGGGAGGCACGAGCAGTACTTC	CSAPSGRGRHEQYF	TRBJ2-7	TRBD2	many	TRBV20-1
TGTGCCAGCAACCCTCGGGGGGGCTCTGGGGCCAACGTCCTGACTTTC	CASNPRGGSGANVLTF	TRBJ2-6	TRBD2	few	TRBV3-1
TGTGCCAGCAGCTTACAAGTTGGCTACACCTTC	CASSLQVGYTF	TRBJ1-2	-	many	TRBV2
TGCAGTGCCGTGACAGGGGAGGGTGGAAATGAGCAGTTCTTC	CSAVTGEGGNEQFF	TRBJ2-1	-	many	TRBV20-1
TGCGCCAGCAGACTTGCGGGGGCCCCGACAGATACGCAGTATTTT	CASRLAGAPTDTQYF	TRBJ2-3	-	-	TRBV5-1
TGTGCCAGCAGTTCATCCTATAGCAATCAGCCCCAGCATTTT	CASSSSYSNQPQHF	TRBJ1-5	-	-	TRBV27
TGTGCCAGCAGCTTAGATCTAAACCTTGGTACGCAGTATTTT	CASSLDLNLGTQYF	TRBJ2-3	-	few	TRBV11-2
TGTGCCAGCAGCGAGGGAGGGGCCGGGGAGCTGTTTTTT	CASSEGGAGELFF	TRBJ2-2	TRBD2	many	TRBV7-3
TGCAGTGCTAGAGTCGAACGACAGGAATCCTACGAGCAGTACTTC	CSARVERQESYEQYF	TRBJ2-7	-	many	TRBV20-1
TGTGCCACACTTCGGACTAGCGGGGACTACGAGCAGTACTTC	CATLRTSGDYEQYF	TRBJ2-7	TRBD2	-	TRBV28
TGTGCCAGCAGTGGGCGGTTCACCGGGGAGCTGTTTTTT	CASSGRFTGELFF	TRBJ2-2	-	-	TRBV2
TGTGCCAGCTCACCGAGCGGAGGGGCGGAGACCCAGTACTTC	CASSPSGGAETQYF	TRBJ2-5	-	-	TRBV18
TGTGCCAGTAGTACGACAGGGGTTCGTGTTGACGAGCAGTACTTC	CASSTTGVRVDEQYF	TRBJ2-7	TRBD1	few	TRBV19
TGTGCCACCAGTGAACGTGAAGGACCTTTGGCTGAGCAGTTCTTC	CATSEREGPLAEQFF	TRBJ2-1	-	few	TRBV24-1
TGTGCCAGCAGCTTAGTTGGACAGGAAGGGCGGCAGTTCTTC	CASSLVGQEGRQFF	TRBJ2-1	TRBD1	-	TRBV7-2
TGTGCCAGCAGCTTGGACTCCAACCCAGGGGGCTACACCTTC	CASSLDSNPGGYTF	TRBJ1-2	-	-	TRBV5-6
TGTGCCAGCAGCCGCGCGCCCGACTGGCAGTTCTTC	CASSRAPDWQFF	TRBJ2-1	-	many	TRBV3-1
TGTGCCAGCAGACAGGTGGGGGGCGAAGCTTTCTTT	CASRQVGGEAFF	TRBJ1-1	-	-	TRBV5-6
TGTGCCAGCAGTCCACCTCAGGACGGGTTCTACGAGCAGTACTTC	CASSPPQDGFYEQYF	TRBJ2-7	-	many	TRBV6-6